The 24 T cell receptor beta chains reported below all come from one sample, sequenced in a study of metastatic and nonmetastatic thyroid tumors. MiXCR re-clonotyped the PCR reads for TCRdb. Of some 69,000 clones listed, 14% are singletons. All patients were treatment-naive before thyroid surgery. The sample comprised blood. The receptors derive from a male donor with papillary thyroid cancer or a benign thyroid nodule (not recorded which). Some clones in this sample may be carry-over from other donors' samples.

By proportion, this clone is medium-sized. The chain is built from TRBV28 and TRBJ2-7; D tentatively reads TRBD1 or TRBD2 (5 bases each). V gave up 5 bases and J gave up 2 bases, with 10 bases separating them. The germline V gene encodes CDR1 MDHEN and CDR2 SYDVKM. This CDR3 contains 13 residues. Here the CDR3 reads CASSAQGPYEQYF. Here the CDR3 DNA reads TGTGCCAGCAGTGCCCAGGGACCCTACGAGCAGTACTTC.

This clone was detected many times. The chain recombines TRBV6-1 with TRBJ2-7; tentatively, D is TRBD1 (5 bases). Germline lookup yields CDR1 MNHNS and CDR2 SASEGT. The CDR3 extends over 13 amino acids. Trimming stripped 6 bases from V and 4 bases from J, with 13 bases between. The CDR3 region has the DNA TGTGCCAGCAGATTGGCAGCAGGGTACGAGCAGTACTTC. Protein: CASRLAAGYEQYF.

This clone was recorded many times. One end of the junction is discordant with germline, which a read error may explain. The chain's CDR3 is CAGSYSLGAYPYNEQFF. The CDR3 DNA sequence: TGTGCCGGCAGTTACTCGTTGGGGGCCTACCCCTACAATGAGCAGTTCTTC. The gene calls are TRBV6-5 and TRBJ2-1; D is possibly TRBD1 (6 bases). The CDR3 contains 17 residues. CDR1 MNHEY and CDR2 SVGAGI come from the germline V gene.

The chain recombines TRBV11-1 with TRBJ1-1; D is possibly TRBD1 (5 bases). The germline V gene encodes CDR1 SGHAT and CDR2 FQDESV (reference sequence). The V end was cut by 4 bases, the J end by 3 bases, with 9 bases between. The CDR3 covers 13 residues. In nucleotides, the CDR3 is TGTGCCAGCAGCTGGCAGGGTGACACTGAAGCTTTCTTT. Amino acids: CASSWQGDTEAFF.

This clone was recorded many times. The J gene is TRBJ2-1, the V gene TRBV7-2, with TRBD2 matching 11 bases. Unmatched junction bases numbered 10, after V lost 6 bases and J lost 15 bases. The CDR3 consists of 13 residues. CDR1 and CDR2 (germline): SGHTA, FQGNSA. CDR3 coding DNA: TGTGCCAGCAGGATCAGACTAGCGGGGAAGGTGTTCTTC. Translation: CASRIRLAGKVFF.

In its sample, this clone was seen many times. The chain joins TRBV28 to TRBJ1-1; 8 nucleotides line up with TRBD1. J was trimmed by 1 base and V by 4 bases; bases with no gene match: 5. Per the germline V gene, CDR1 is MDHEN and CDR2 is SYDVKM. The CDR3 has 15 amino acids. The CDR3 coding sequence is TGTGCCAGCAGTTCAGGGGGCGTCCCGAACACTGAAGCTTTCTTT. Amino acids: CASSSGGVPNTEAFF.

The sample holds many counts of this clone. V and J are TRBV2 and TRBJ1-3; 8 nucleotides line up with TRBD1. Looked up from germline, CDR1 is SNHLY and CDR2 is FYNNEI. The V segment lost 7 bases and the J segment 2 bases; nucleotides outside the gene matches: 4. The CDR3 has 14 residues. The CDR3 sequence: CASNGQGAGNTIYF. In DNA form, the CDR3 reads TGTGCCAGCAATGGACAGGGAGCTGGAAACACCATATATTTT.

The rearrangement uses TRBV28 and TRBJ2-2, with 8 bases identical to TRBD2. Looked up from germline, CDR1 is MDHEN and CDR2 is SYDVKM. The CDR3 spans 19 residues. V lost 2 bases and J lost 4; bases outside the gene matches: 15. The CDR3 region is CASSLIPGGRDLGTGELFF. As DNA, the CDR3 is TGTGCCAGCAGTTTAATCCCGGGAGGGAGAGACCTGGGCACCGGGGAGCTGTTTTTT.

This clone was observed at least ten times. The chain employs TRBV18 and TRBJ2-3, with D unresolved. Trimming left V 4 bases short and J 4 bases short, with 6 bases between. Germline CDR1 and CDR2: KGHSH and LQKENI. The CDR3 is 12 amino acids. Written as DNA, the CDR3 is TGTGCCAGCTCACAGGACGCAGATACGCAGTATTTT. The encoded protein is CASSQDADTQYF.

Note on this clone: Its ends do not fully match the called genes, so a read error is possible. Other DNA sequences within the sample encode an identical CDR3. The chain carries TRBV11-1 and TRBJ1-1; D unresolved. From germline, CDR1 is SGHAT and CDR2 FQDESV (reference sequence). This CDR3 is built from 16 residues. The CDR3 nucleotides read TGTGCCAGCAGCGGAAGGCAGCCTTTATCGAACACTGAAGCTTTCTTC. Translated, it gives CASSGRQPLSNTEAFF.

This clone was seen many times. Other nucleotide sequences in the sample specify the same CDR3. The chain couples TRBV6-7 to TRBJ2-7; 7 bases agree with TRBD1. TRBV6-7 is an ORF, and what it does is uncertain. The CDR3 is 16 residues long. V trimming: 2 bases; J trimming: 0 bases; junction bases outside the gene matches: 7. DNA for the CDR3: TGTGCCAGCAGTTACATGGACAGGAGAGCCTCCTACGAGCAGTACGTC. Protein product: CASSYMDRRASYEQYV.

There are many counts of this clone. The CDR3 DNA reads TGTGCCAGCAGATCCGGAGGAAGCTCTGGGGCCAACGTCCTGACTTTC. Its protein is CASRSGGSSGANVLTF. The chain is built from TRBV5-4 and TRBJ2-6; D may be TRBD2 (5 bases). CDR3 length: 16 residues. V lost 5 bases and J lost 0, with 12 bases in between. Germline CDR1 reads SGHNT; CDR2 reads YYREEE (reference sequence).

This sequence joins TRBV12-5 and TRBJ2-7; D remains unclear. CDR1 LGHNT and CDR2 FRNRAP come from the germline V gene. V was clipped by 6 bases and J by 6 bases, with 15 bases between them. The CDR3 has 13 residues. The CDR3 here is CASGRSAPREQYF. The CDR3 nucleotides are TGTGCTAGTGGCCGAAGTGCCCCACGCGAGCAGTACTTC.

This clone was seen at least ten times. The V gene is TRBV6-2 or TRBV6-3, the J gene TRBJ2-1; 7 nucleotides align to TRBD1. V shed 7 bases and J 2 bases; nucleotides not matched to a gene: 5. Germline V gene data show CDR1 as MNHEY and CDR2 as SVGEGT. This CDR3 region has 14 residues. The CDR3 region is CASIFDRAYNEQFF. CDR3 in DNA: TGTGCCAGCATATTTGACAGGGCCTACAATGAGCAGTTCTTC.

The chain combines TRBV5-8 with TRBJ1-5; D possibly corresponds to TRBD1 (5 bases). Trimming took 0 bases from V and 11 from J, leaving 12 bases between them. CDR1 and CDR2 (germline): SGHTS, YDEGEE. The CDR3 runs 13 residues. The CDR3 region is CASSLVEGLAQHF. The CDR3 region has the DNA TGTGCCAGCAGCTTGGTCGAGGGGTTGGCCCAGCATTTT.

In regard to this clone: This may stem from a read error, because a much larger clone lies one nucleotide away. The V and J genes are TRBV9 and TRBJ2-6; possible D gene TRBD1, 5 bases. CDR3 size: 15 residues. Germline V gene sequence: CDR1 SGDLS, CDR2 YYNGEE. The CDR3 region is CASSVTDPGANFLTF. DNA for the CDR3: TGTGCCAGCAGCGTCACAGACCCTGGGGCCAACTTCCTGACTTTC.

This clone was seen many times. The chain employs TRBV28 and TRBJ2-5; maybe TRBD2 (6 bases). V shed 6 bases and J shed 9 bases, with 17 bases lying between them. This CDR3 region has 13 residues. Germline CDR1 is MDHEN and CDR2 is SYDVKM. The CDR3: CASSLKGSGAQYF. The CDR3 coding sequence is TGTGCCAGCAGCCTAAAGGGTTCGGGGGCCCAGTACTTC.

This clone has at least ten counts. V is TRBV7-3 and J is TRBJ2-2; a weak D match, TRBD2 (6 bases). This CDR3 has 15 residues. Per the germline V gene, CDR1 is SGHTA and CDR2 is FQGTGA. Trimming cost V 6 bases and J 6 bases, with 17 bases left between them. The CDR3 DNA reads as TGTGCCAGCAGGCCCGATGGAGGGTTTTCCGGGGAGCTGTTTTTT. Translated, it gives CASRPDGGFSGELFF.

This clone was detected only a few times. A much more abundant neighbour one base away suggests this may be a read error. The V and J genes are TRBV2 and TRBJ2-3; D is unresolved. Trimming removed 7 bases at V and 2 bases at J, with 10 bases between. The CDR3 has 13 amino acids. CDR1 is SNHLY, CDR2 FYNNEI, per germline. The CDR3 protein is CASTVGFTDTQYF. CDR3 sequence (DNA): TGTGCCAGCACCGTCGGTTTCACAGATACGCAGTATTTT.

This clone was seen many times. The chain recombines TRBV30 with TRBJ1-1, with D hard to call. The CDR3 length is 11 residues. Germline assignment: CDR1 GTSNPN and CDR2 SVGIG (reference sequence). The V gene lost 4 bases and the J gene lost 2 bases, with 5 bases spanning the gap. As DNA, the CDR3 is TGTGCCTGGAACGCTAACACTGAAGCTTTCTTT. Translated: CAWNANTEAFF.

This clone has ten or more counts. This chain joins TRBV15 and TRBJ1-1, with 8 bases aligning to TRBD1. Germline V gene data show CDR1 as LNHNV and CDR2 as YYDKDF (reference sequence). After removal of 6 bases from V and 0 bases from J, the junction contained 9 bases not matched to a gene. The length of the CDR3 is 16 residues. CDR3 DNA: TGTGCCACCAGACCCCGGGACAGGCCAATGAACACTGAAGCTTTCTTT. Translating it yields CATRPRDRPMNTEAFF.

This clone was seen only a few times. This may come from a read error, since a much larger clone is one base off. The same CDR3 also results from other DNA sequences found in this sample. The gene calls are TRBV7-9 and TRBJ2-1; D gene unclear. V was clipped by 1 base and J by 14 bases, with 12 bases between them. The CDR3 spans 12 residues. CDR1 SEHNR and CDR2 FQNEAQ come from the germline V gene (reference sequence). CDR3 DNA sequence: TGTGCCAGCAGCTTAGGGGGTCCCTTCGAGTTCTTC. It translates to CASSLGGPFEFF.

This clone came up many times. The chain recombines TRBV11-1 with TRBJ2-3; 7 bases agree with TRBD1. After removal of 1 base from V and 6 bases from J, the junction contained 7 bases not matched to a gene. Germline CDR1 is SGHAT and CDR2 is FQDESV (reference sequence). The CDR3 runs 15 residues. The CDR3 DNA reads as TGTGCCAGCAGCTTAGGGGCAGGGGGTATGGATACGCAGTATTTT. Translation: CASSLGAGGMDTQYF.

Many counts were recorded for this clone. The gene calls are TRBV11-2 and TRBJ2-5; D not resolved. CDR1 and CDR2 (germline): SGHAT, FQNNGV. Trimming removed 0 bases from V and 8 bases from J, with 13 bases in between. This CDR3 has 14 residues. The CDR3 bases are TGTGCCAGCAGCTTAGATTATGGGTCGGAAACCCAGTACTTC. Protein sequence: CASSLDYGSETQYF.